The clone carrying this T cell receptor beta chain has a single count. This sequence may be a read error, since a much larger clone differs from it by one base. All donors came from Russia, were Caucasian and healthy, and spanned ages roughly 6 to 95. It was with a sample-barcoded 5' primer and a J-beta primer mix that a second PCR of roughly 7 to 11 cycles was run. The template-switch adaptor, which had 12 random nucleotides, put a tag on each cDNA molecule. MiXCR was run by TCRdb on the 5' RACE reads, yielding one entry per CDR3 protein. The sample includes under 800,000 distinct CDR3 sequences, 43% seen only once; the top ten take about 20%. The data belong to a study of blood T cells in healthy people across ages. Germline V lookup: CDR1 ENHRY, CDR2 SYGVKD. The CDR3 is 15 amino acids.

The receptor was derived from an older woman in good health. The V and J genes are TRBV10-3 and TRBJ2-1, with 11 bases matching TRBD2. The sample comprised blood. CDR3 coding DNA: TGTGCCATCAGTCCGACTAGCGGGACTGACAATGAGCGGTTCTTC. This encodes CAISPTSGTDNERFF.